This entry describes one T cell receptor (beta chain). What it binds is unknown. In the same sample, other DNA sequences code for this CDR3. Each subset's genomic DNA was split evenly across several immunoSEQ plates. Spread over ten immunoSEQ deep assay plates, unsorted PBMC DNA underwent sequencing. Methods used by the authors: Junction-only sequences without quality scores were provided by ImmunoSEQ, so filtering was different. Sequencing used immunoSEQ multiplex PCR; TCRdb keeps in-frame clones, though not all of them. The DNA was the basis for D and trimming; V, J and clone size are from that table. The data show 450,000 to 500,000 clones, around three quarters seen once. Trimming left V 4 bases short and J 1 base short, with 11 bases between. CDR3 length: 14 amino acids. Germline loops: CDR1 SGHRS, CDR2 YFSETQ. The data originate from a study of shared clonotypes between healthy human individuals.

Findings of the study overall: The diversity represented, both genetic and in exposure history, was limited by few donors.

The sequence was obtained from a woman aged 35 to 49 in good health. Some clones in this sample may be carry-over from other donors' samples. Sequences were obtained from PBMCs. The chain recombines TRBV5-1 with TRBJ2-5, with D tentatively TRBD2 (6 bases). CDR3 in amino acids: CASSLGTFQETQYF. The CDR3 DNA reads as TGCGCCAGCAGCCTAGGGACTTTCCAAGAGACCCAGTACTTC. The full variable domain, in which reference TRBV5-1 and TRBJ2-5 provide the parts outside the CDR3, is KAGVTQTPRYLIKTRGQQVTLSCSPISGHRSVSWYQQTPGQGLQFLFEYFSETQRNKGNFPGRFSGRQFSNSRSEMNVSTLELGDSALYLCASSLGTFQETQYFGPGTRLLVL.